This TCR beta chain is drawn from a study of blood T cell repertoires in COVID-19. Trimming cost V 0 bases and J 5 bases, with 17 bases left between them. From germline, CDR1 is MGHRA and CDR2 YSYEKL. CDR3 length equals 17 residues. The table came from immunoSEQ multiplex PCR; TCRdb's copy has only in-frame clones and leaves some out. The repertoire holds some 100,000 clones, with 65% to 85% as singletons. V is TRBV4-1 and J is TRBJ2-1; D unresolved. Sequencing was performed on peripheral blood. The clonotype was recovered from a man at least 80 years old with active or convalescent COVID-19. This CDR3 is CASSQDNQRLTNNEQFF. DNA of the CDR3: TGCGCCAGCAGCCAAGATAATCAGCGCTTAACCAACAATGAGCAGTTCTTC.